Listed here are 25 T cell receptor beta chains from one sample, sequenced in a study of tissue T cells after allogeneic stem cell transplantation. This research-autopsy study prospectively enrolled adult allogeneic hematopoietic cell transplant recipients with steroid-refractory graft-versus-host disease. Here immunoSEQ multiplex PCR was the method, and the copy in TCRdb shows in-frame clones only, minus some. The table records 2,500 to 3,000 clones, around 62% of them present only once. This specimen was ascending colon tissue, taken at autopsy. These TCRs come from a male patient of 60 years or more with steroid-refractory graft-versus-host disease after an allogeneic stem cell transplant. The graft donor may account for some of the T cells.

The chain links TRBV21-1 to TRBJ2-7. TRBV21-1 is a listed pseudogene. The CDR3 consists of 12 residues. In DNA, the CDR3 is TGTGCCAGCAGCAAAGGTGGGAGGACAGTCCTCTTC. It yields the protein CASSKGGRTVLF.

V is TRBV6-6 and J is TRBJ2-1, with D tentatively TRBD2 (6 bases). The length of the CDR3 is 15 residues. V shed 2 bases and J shed 0 bases, with 8 bases lying between them. Looked up from germline, CDR1 is MNHNY and CDR2 is SVGAGI (reference sequence). The CDR3 nucleotides read TGTGCCAGCAGTTACGGGCGGGGCTCCTACAATGAGCAGTTCTTC. Translating gives CASSYGRGSYNEQFF.

This clone was observed once. The gene calls are TRBV4-1 and TRBJ1-1; D call uncertain. V shed 0 bases and J shed 1 base, with 6 bases lying between them. Germline loops: CDR1 MGHRA, CDR2 YSYEKL. The CDR3 consists of 14 residues. The CDR3 sequence: CASSQERGNTEAFF. The CDR3 DNA follows: TGCGCCAGCAGCCAAGAGCGGGGGAACACTGAAGCTTTCTTT.

The chain has TRBV5-1 and TRBJ2-7, with TRBD2 matching over 7 bases. Germline V gene data show CDR1 as SGHRS and CDR2 as YFSETQ. This CDR3 is built from 13 residues. With 7 bases clipped from V and 4 bases from J, the junction kept 8 bases outside the gene matches. This chain's CDR3 is CASHRGEGYEQYF. CDR3 in DNA: TGCGCCAGCCATCGGGGGGAAGGTTACGAGCAGTACTTC.

V and J are TRBV5-4 and TRBJ2-7, with TRBD1 as a possible D gene (6 bases). Trimming left V 4 bases short and J 5 bases short, with 10 bases between. CDR1 is SGHNT and CDR2 is YYREEE in the germline V gene (reference sequence). The CDR3 is made up of 12 amino acids. The CDR3 DNA sequence: TGTGCCAGCAGCACGACAGGTGACGAGCAGTACTTC. Encoded protein: CASSTTGDEQYF. Combining the CDR3 with reference TRBV5-4 and TRBJ2-7 gives the whole variable domain ETGVTQSPTHLIKTRGQQVTLRCSSQSGHNTVSWYQQALGQGPQFIFQYYREEENGRGNFPPRFSGLQFPNYSSELNVNALELDDSALYLCASSTTGDEQYFGPGTRLTVT.

This clone was observed a handful of times. The V call is TRBV4-2, the J call TRBJ2-2; D not resolved. The CDR3 has 15 residues. V was clipped by 4 bases and J by 7 bases, with 16 bases between them. Germline CDR1 and CDR2: LGHNA and YNFKEQ. This CDR3 is CASSPRAWVNGELFF. In DNA, the CDR3 is TGTGCCAGCAGCCCTCGGGCATGGGTAAACGGGGAGCTGTTTTTT.

The V call is TRBV11-2, the J call TRBJ1-4; TRBD1 agrees at 9 bases. The CDR3 extends over 12 amino acids. V was pared by 4 bases and J by 12 bases, with 3 bases of the junction left unmatched. The V gene's germline CDR1 is SGHAT and CDR2 FQNNGV. This chain's CDR3 is CASSSRDRELFF. CDR3 DNA: TGTGCCAGCAGCTCCCGGGACAGGGAACTGTTTTTT.

This rearrangement joins TRBV4-3 to TRBJ1-1; 7 nucleotides agree with TRBD1. Germline values: CDR1 LGHNA, CDR2 YSLEER. The CDR3 has 15 residues. V was pared by 0 bases and J by 4 bases, with 5 bases of the junction left unmatched. The CDR3 DNA is TGCGCCAGCAGCCAAGAGGCGACAGGGATCACTGAAGCTTTCTTT. Protein product: CASSQEATGITEAFF.

V gene TRBV4-3 combines with J gene TRBJ1-4, with TRBD1 identical over 8 bases. Trimming cost V 5 bases and J 8 bases; bases outside gene matches: 10. The CDR3 sequence is 15 residues long. Germline-derived CDR1 and CDR2 are LGHNA and YSLEER. The CDR3 DNA reads TGCGCCAGCAGCAAGGGGACAGGCCCTCACGAAAAACTGTTTTTT. Protein sequence: CASSKGTGPHEKLFF.

The rearrangement joins TRBV5-4 to TRBJ1-1; TRBD1 aligns across 8 bases. Germline V gives CDR1 SGHNT, CDR2 YYREEE (reference sequence). The CDR3 contains 14 residues. V was pared by 3 bases and J by 1 base, with 2 bases of the junction left unmatched. DNA for the CDR3: TGTGCCAGCAGCTCGGGACAGGCGAACACTGAAGCTTTCTTT. Translation: CASSSGQANTEAFF.

The chain is built from TRBV3-1 (or the pseudogene TRBV3-2) and TRBJ1-2, with unresolved D. Germline V gene lookup returns CDR1 LGHDT and CDR2 YNNKEL (reference sequence). This CDR3 is built from 13 residues. Trimming removed 0 bases from V and 8 bases from J, with 10 bases in between. The CDR3 here is CASSQDYGSGYTF. CDR3 DNA: TGTGCCAGCAGCCAAGATTATGGGAGCGGCTACACCTTC.

The genes are TRBV28 and TRBJ1-4; D is unclear. Germline CDR1 is MDHEN and CDR2 is SYDVKM. The CDR3 consists of 12 residues. Between the trimmed V and J ends, which lost 6 bases and 8 bases, there was a span of 10 bases. CDR3 sequence reads: CASSQSVEKLFF. The CDR3 nucleotides are TGTGCCAGCAGCCAAAGTGTAGAAAAACTGTTTTTT.

A few counts support this clone. J is TRBJ2-3 and V is TRBV19; TRBD2 agrees at 7 bases. The germline CDR1 and CDR2 sequences are LNHDA and SQIVND (reference sequence). This CDR3 is 16 amino acids long. Trimming at V came to 3 bases and at J to 2 bases, leaving 8 bases not matched to a gene. Written as DNA, the CDR3 is TGTGCCAGTAGTATCATCGGGGGGAGTCCCACAGATACGCAGTATTTT. Translated: CASSIIGGSPTDTQYF.

The chain recombines TRBV18 with TRBJ2-5; D gene uncertain. Germline values: CDR1 KGHSH, CDR2 LQKENI. V lost 2 bases, J lost 1 base, and 5 bases lay in between. The CDR3 covers 13 residues. The CDR3 sequence is CASSPAAQETQYF. The CDR3 DNA reads TGTGCCAGCTCACCAGCAGCCCAAGAGACCCAGTACTTC.

The CDR3 loop reads CSVLLAGYGYTF. In nucleotides, the CDR3 is TGCAGCGTTCTCCTCGCAGGCTATGGCTACACCTTC. The rearrangement links TRBV29-1 to TRBJ1-2; no clear D gene. The V end was cut by 5 bases, the J end by 4 bases, with 11 bases between. Germline CDR1 SQVTM, CDR2 ANQGSEA. This CDR3 comprises 12 residues.

The V call is TRBV7-2, the J call TRBJ1-5; D unresolved. Germline lookup yields CDR1 SGHTA and CDR2 FQGNSA. Trimming shortened V by 5 bases and J by 0 bases, and 11 bases separated the two germline ends. The length of the CDR3 is 15 residues. The CDR3 DNA is TGTGCCAGCAGCCCAAGTCTATATAGCAATCAGCCCCAGCATTTT. This gives the protein CASSPSLYSNQPQHF.

This sequence joins TRBV9 and TRBJ2-5, with 12 bases identical to TRBD2. The length of the CDR3 is 19 residues. V was pared by 0 bases and J by 4 bases, with 13 bases of the junction left unmatched. Germline V lookup: CDR1 SGDLS, CDR2 YYNGEE. The chain's CDR3 is CASSVGSSGGAVAGETQYF. CDR3 coding DNA: TGTGCCAGCAGCGTAGGATCTAGCGGGGGGGCTGTGGCGGGAGAGACCCAGTACTTC.

The chain links TRBV3-1 (or the pseudogene TRBV3-2) to TRBJ1-5; possibly TRBD1 for D (6 bases). Germline-derived CDR1 and CDR2 are LGHDT and YNNKEL (reference sequence). The CDR3 extends over 16 amino acids. Trimming pared 4 bases from V and 5 bases from J, leaving 18 bases between. CDR3 nucleotides: TGTGCCAGCAGCCCCACTTACGGGGGCGGCTATCAGCCCCAGCATTTT. Residues: CASSPTYGGGYQPQHF.

Note on this clone: An end of the junction differs from the germline gene, which may be a read error. The rearrangement uses TRBV6-6 and TRBJ2-7; 15 bases align to TRBD2. The CDR3 runs 16 residues. Germline V CDR1 and CDR2: MNHNY, SVGAGI (reference sequence). The CDR3 loop is CAGSGTSGGQPLEQYF. The CDR3, as DNA: TGTGCCGGCAGCGGGACTAGCGGGGGGCAGCCCCTCGAGCAGTACTTC.

This chain connects TRBV19 to TRBJ2-7; 8 bases line up with TRBD1. This CDR3 spans 14 amino acids. The V and J ends lost 7 bases and 1 base, in that order; junction bases with no gene match: 6. Germline V gene sequence: CDR1 LNHDA, CDR2 SQIVND (reference sequence). The CDR3 DNA sequence: TGTGCCAGTAAATCCGGGACAGGTTCCTACGAGCAGTACTTC. This encodes CASKSGTGSYEQYF.

The chain couples TRBV24-1 to TRBJ1-6; D may be TRBD1 (5 bases). CDR1 KGHDR and CDR2 SFDVKD come from the germline V gene. CDR3 length: 13 amino acids. Trimming took off 7 bases at V and 8 bases at J, with 11 bases between the two ends. The DNA of the CDR3 is TGTGCCACCAGCCAGGGAAATGATTCACCCCTCCACTTT. Its protein product is CATSQGNDSPLHF.

The chain couples TRBV13 to TRBJ2-1; 9 bases are shared with TRBD2. The CDR3 covers 14 residues. Germline CDR1 PRHDT, CDR2 FYEKMQ (reference sequence). The J segment lost 10 bases and the V segment lost 5 bases, leaving 9 bases of the junction unmatched. The CDR3 spells CASSPGLALVEQFF. DNA for the CDR3: TGTGCCAGCAGCCCGGGACTAGCCCTAGTAGAGCAGTTCTTC.

This chain uses TRBV7-2 with TRBJ2-1; no firm D call. This CDR3 region has 15 residues. In germline, CDR1 is SGHTA, CDR2 FQGNSA. The V and J ends lost 5 bases and 4 bases respectively, with 15 bases between them. This CDR3 reads CASSPATVRYNEQFF. In nucleotides, the CDR3 is TGTGCCAGCAGCCCGGCGACCGTACGTTACAATGAGCAGTTCTTC.

The gene calls are TRBV11-2 and TRBJ2-7, with D possibly matching TRBD2 (7 bases). CDR1 is SGHAT and CDR2 is FQNNGV in the germline V gene. The V and J ends lost 3 bases and 0 bases respectively, with 15 bases between them. CDR3 size: 16 residues. DNA of the CDR3: TGTGCCAGCAGCTTGACCCCGGGGGGCCCCTCCTACGAGCAGTACTTC. Translating it yields CASSLTPGGPSYEQYF. Full variable domain (rest looked up from reference TRBV11-2 and TRBJ2-7): EAGVAQSPRYKIIEKRQSVAFWCNPISGHATLYWYQQILGQGPKLLIQFQNNGVVDDSQLPKDRFSAERLKGVDSTLKIQPAKLEDSAVYLCASSLTPGGPSYEQYFGPGTRLTVT.

The chain combines TRBV9 with TRBJ2-2; TRBD1 agrees at 9 bases. Per germline, CDR1 SGDLS and CDR2 YYNGEE. Unmatched junction bases numbered 5, after V lost 9 bases and J lost 2 bases. CDR3 size: 14 residues. DNA for the CDR3: TGTGCCACGGGACAGGGCCCTAACACCGGGGAGCTGTTTTTT. This translates into CATGQGPNTGELFF.